These 24 T cell receptor beta chains share one sample of origin, sequenced in a study of T cell changes during pregnancy in multiple sclerosis. Sequencing was performed with immunoSEQ multiplex PCR; in TCRdb, only in-frame clones are kept and a portion is missing. In the table there are about 35,000 clones, approximately 89% of which are singletons. The material was CD4+ T cells from peripheral blood mononuclear cells, obtained after pregnancy. The receptor set was obtained from a female donor in good health, enrolled as a control in a pregnancy study.

The chain links TRBV4-3 to TRBJ1-6; D might be TRBD1 (5 bases). From germline, CDR1 is LGHNA and CDR2 YSLEER. V was trimmed by 0 bases and J by 13 bases, leaving 16 bases between them. CDR3 length: 15 residues. CDR3 protein: CASSQDGQGGLPLHF. The CDR3 DNA sequence: TGCGCCAGCAGCCAAGATGGGCAGGGCGGTTTGCCCCTCCACTTT.

The CDR3: CASSLADGQSYNEQFF. The CDR3 coding sequence is TGTGCCAGCAGCTTGGCCGATGGACAGTCCTACAATGAGCAGTTCTTC. The chain carries TRBV5-4 and TRBJ2-1; possible D gene TRBD1, 6 bases. Trimming left V 0 bases short and J 1 base short, with 11 bases between. The germline V gene encodes CDR1 SGHNT and CDR2 YYREEE (reference sequence). The CDR3 covers 16 residues.

This chain uses TRBV10-1 with TRBJ2-1, with a tentative D call TRBD2 (5 bases). The CDR3 is 14 amino acids. The germline V gene has CDR1 WNHNN and CDR2 SYGVQD (reference sequence). The V gene lost 0 bases and the J gene lost 4 bases, with 7 bases spanning the gap. DNA for the CDR3: TGCGCCAGCAGTGAGTCGGGGAGTTACAATGAGCAGTTCTTC. Residues: CASSESGSYNEQFF.

The rearrangement joins TRBV30 to TRBJ1-4, with D perhaps matching TRBD1 (5 bases). Germline V gene data show CDR1 as GTSNPN and CDR2 as SVGIG (reference sequence). The V end was cut by 0 bases, the J end by 7 bases, with 9 bases between. The CDR3 spans 13 residues. DNA of the CDR3: TGTGCCTGGAGTGTTTCTAGGGGTGAAAAACTGTTTTTT. Amino acids: CAWSVSRGEKLFF.

The chain employs TRBV7-3 and TRBJ2-7, with unresolved D. The CDR3 is made up of 14 amino acids. The V and J ends lost 7 bases and 0 bases respectively, with 13 bases between them. The germline V gene has CDR1 SGHTA and CDR2 FQGTGA. Here the CDR3 reads CASTAPSGSYEQYF. The DNA for the CDR3 is TGTGCCAGCACCGCGCCCTCCGGCTCCTACGAGCAGTACTTC.

This sequence joins TRBV6-1 and TRBJ2-1; weak D call: TRBD2 (5 bases). Germline CDR1 MNHNS, CDR2 SASEGT. The CDR3 is made up of 16 amino acids. V was pared by 1 base and J by 0 bases, with 10 bases between. CDR3 in DNA: TGTGCCAGCAGTGAAGAGAGAGGGAGCTCCTACAATGAGCAGTTCTTC. It translates to CASSEERGSSYNEQFF.

The chain combines TRBV5-6 with TRBJ2-5, with 11 bases identical to TRBD1. V shed 4 bases, J shed 4 bases, and the junction held 12 bases outside the gene matches. CDR3 length: 17 amino acids. Per the germline V gene, CDR1 is SGHDT and CDR2 is YYEEEE. The CDR3: CASSRSGTGGIGETQYF. CDR3 DNA: TGTGCCAGCAGCCGGTCGGGGACAGGGGGGATTGGAGAGACCCAGTACTTC. Supplemented by reference TRBV5-6 and TRBJ2-5, the full variable domain reads DAGVTQSPTHLIKTRGQQVTLRCSPKSGHDTVSWYQQALGQGPQFIFQYYEEEERQRGNFPDRFSGHQFPNYSSELNVNALLLGDSALYLCASSRSGTGGIGETQYFGPGTRLLVL.

The V gene is TRBV5-1, the J gene TRBJ2-7; the match to TRBD2 covers 12 bases. This CDR3 has 17 amino acids. With V trimmed by 3 bases and J by 2 bases, 9 bases remained unmatched. The germline V gene encodes CDR1 SGHRS and CDR2 YFSETQ. CDR3: CASSSRRGLAGPYEQYF. The CDR3, as DNA: TGCGCCAGCAGCTCGAGACGTGGACTAGCGGGACCCTACGAGCAGTACTTC.

The chain joins TRBV10-3 to TRBJ2-1; 14 bases are a match to TRBD2. Trimming took 7 bases from V and 13 from J; bases not matched to a gene: 12. The germline gives CDR1 ENHRY, CDR2 SYGVKD. This CDR3 region has 15 residues. The CDR3 nucleotides are TGTGCCATCAAGCCCATAGGGACTAGCGGGGGAAGTCAGTTCTTC. Translated: CAIKPIGTSGGSQFF.

The gene calls are TRBV5-4 and TRBJ2-5; 9 bases fit TRBD2. V dropped 5 bases and J dropped 2; count of bases not matched to a gene: 4. The germline V gene encodes CDR1 SGHNT and CDR2 YYREEE (reference sequence). The CDR3 covers 14 residues. CDR3 sequence (DNA): TGTGCCAGCAGTTTAGCGGGGGTACAAGAGACCCAGTACTTC. It codes for CASSLAGVQETQYF. Supplemented by reference TRBV5-4 and TRBJ2-5, the full variable domain reads ETGVTQSPTHLIKTRGQQVTLRCSSQSGHNTVSWYQQALGQGPQFIFQYYREEENGRGNFPPRFSGLQFPNYSSELNVNALELDDSALYLCASSLAGVQETQYFGPGTRLLVL.

V and J are TRBV5-1 and TRBJ2-1; D possibly corresponds to TRBD2 (6 bases). Per germline, CDR1 SGHRS and CDR2 YFSETQ. The V end was cut by 2 bases, the J end by 3 bases, with 9 bases between. CDR3 length equals 14 residues. CDR3 in amino acids: CASSLRTNYNEQFF. Written as DNA, the CDR3 is TGCGCCAGCAGCTTAAGGACTAACTACAATGAGCAGTTCTTC.

This rearrangement joins TRBV12-1 to TRBJ1-5. TRBV12-1 is a pseudogene locus. The length of the CDR3 is 17 residues. CDR3 protein: CASSKREGLVSNQPQHF. CDR3 bases: TGTGCCAGCAGCAAAAGGGAGGGGCTGGTTAGCAATCAGCCCCAGCATTTT.

The chain uses TRBV9 and TRBJ1-3; possible D gene TRBD1, 5 bases. Trimming removed 0 bases from V and 0 bases from J, with 13 bases in between. The CDR3 runs to 17 residues. The germline V gene encodes CDR1 SGDLS and CDR2 YYNGEE. The CDR3 region is CASSVAAGSLSGNTIYF. The CDR3 DNA follows: TGTGCCAGCAGCGTAGCGGCAGGGTCCCTCTCTGGAAACACCATATATTTT.

The chain joins TRBV5-1 to TRBJ1-2; possible D gene TRBD1, 5 bases. Germline V gene sequence: CDR1 SGHRS, CDR2 YFSETQ. The CDR3 is 15 amino acids. V dropped 0 bases and J dropped 1 base, with 10 bases sitting between them. The DNA of the CDR3 is TGCGCCAGCAGCTTGGTTCAGGGAGGTAACTATGGCTACACCTTC. Protein: CASSLVQGGNYGYTF.

This rearrangement joins TRBV21-1 to TRBJ1-2; TRBD1 is the table's D call, not checked against the DNA. TRBV21-1 is listed as a pseudogene. The CDR3 has 12 residues. The CDR3 nucleotides are TGTGCCAACCATTACAGGGTCTATGGCTACACCTTC. This gives the protein CANHYRVYGYTF.

The CDR3 here is CASSTQGSYTEAFF. The CDR3 region has the DNA TGTGCCAGTAGTACACAGGGGTCGTACACTGAAGCTTTCTTT. This chain joins TRBV19 and TRBJ1-1; 7 bases are a match to TRBD1. The CDR3 has 14 amino acids. V was pared by 4 bases and J by 3 bases, with 5 bases of the junction left unmatched. From germline, CDR1 is LNHDA and CDR2 SQIVND (reference sequence).

The J gene is TRBJ1-1, the V gene TRBV7-2; maybe TRBD1 (5 bases). V shed 2 bases and J shed 10 bases, with 14 bases lying between them. The CDR3 extends over 13 amino acids. Germline V gives CDR1 SGHTA, CDR2 FQGNSA. Written as DNA, the CDR3 is TGTGCCAGCAGCTTAACTCGACAGAGCTCAGCTTTCTTT. This codes for CASSLTRQSSAFF. Looking up the rest from reference TRBV7-2 and TRBJ1-1 gives the full variable domain: GAGVSQSPSNKVTEKGKDVELRCDPISGHTALYWYRQSLGQGLEFLIYFQGNSAPDKSGLPSDRFSAERTGGSVSTLTIQRTQQEDSAVYLCASSLTRQSSAFFGQGTRLTVV.

V is TRBV7-9 and J is TRBJ2-7; TRBD1 agrees at 7 bases. Trimming at V came to 3 bases and at J to 2 bases, leaving 4 bases not matched to a gene. The V gene's germline CDR1 is SEHNR and CDR2 FQNEAQ (reference sequence). The CDR3 contains 14 residues. The CDR3 nucleotides read TGTGCCAGCAGCTTTGGGACAGCAGCCTACGAGCAGTACTTC. Its protein is CASSFGTAAYEQYF.

This clone was seen only once. V is TRBV28 and J is TRBJ2-6; the D gene is possibly TRBD2 (6 bases). Germline V gene lookup returns CDR1 MDHEN and CDR2 SYDVKM. The CDR3 is 18 residues long. V lost 7 bases, J lost 0 bases, and 19 bases lay in between. The CDR3 DNA reads TGTGCCAGCACTCGATCCGGGACTGGAGTCTCTGGGGCCAACGTCCTGACTTTC. Its protein product is CASTRSGTGVSGANVLTF.

The rearrangement links TRBV7-6 to TRBJ1-2; 7 bases align to TRBD1. The germline V gene has CDR1 SGHVS and CDR2 FNYEAQ. The V gene end was trimmed by 3 bases and the J gene end by 6 bases; junction bases not matched to a gene: 22. This CDR3 has 19 amino acids. The CDR3 DNA is TGTGCCAGCAGCTTCGTTGGTGGCGCAGGGGGTGGAGAGAGCGATGGCTACACCTTC. Translating it yields CASSFVGGAGGGESDGYTF.

This clone was picked up one time. J is TRBJ1-2 and V is TRBV6-4, with a possible D match to TRBD1 (5 bases). The length of the CDR3 is 12 residues. Germline V gene data show CDR1 as MRHNA and CDR2 as SNTAGT. V lost 2 bases to trimming and J lost 5 bases, with 6 bases between them. CDR3 sequence reads: CASSDRGYGYTF. In DNA, the CDR3 is TGTGCCAGCAGTGACCGGGGGTATGGCTACACCTTC.

The chain couples TRBV29-1 to TRBJ2-7, with 9 bases that match TRBD2. The ends lost 5 bases at V and 4 bases at J; junction bases unmatched: 6. CDR1 SQVTM and CDR2 ANQGSEA come from the germline V gene. The CDR3 loop spans 13 amino acids. As DNA, the CDR3 is TGCAGCGTTCTGCGGGAGGGCCGATACGAGCAGTACTTC. Its translation is CSVLREGRYEQYF.

This clone has only one observation. The chain joins TRBV19 to TRBJ2-1, with D possibly matching TRBD2 (5 bases). Looked up from germline, CDR1 is LNHDA and CDR2 is SQIVND (reference sequence). The CDR3 loop spans 15 amino acids. V dropped 0 bases and J dropped 4 bases, with 10 bases sitting between them. The CDR3 protein is CASSIEGSGYNEQFF. The CDR3 nucleotides are TGTGCCAGTAGTATAGAGGGTTCGGGGTACAATGAGCAGTTCTTC.

The chain joins TRBV2 to TRBJ1-3; D is unclear. The CDR3 loop spans 14 amino acids. The germline V gene has CDR1 SNHLY and CDR2 FYNNEI. The V and J ends lost 4 bases and 2 bases respectively, with 9 bases between them. CDR3: CASSVEITGNTIYF. The DNA for the CDR3 is TGTGCCAGCAGTGTAGAGATCACTGGAAACACCATATATTTT.